One TCR beta chain is described in this entry. Its specificity is unknown. Amplification of the TCR beta CDR3 regions used RNA transcripts (as template). Amplification began with first-round RT-PCR using HTBI primers, then second-round multiplex PCR was performed. TCRdb re-called the multiplex PCR reads through MiXCR, storing one row per CDR3 protein. This table has approximately 1.2 million distinct CDR3 sequences, less than 45% appearing once. The sample belongs to a study of Graves' ophthalmopathy and Graves' hyperthyroidism. Findings and limits, study-wide: Discrimination between ophthalmopathy and stable hyperthyroidism by a 13-signature model showed roughly 88% sensitivity and about 81% specificity. Blood was where most expanded thyroid clonotypes above 0.001 frequency also turned up. As the model predicted ophthalmopathy progression, it achieved a sensitivity of 70% to 71% and a specificity of approximately 72%.

Germline CDR1 SQVTM, CDR2 ANQGSEA. The CDR3 is 12 amino acids. Sequencing was carried out using peripheral blood or thyroid tissue (not recorded which). This receptor was obtained from an adult man with Graves' hyperthyroidism. V is TRBV29-1 and J is TRBJ1-2; maybe TRBD1 (6 bases). This chain's CDR3 is CSDGQTNYGYTF. CDR3 DNA: TGCAGTGACGGACAGACTAACTATGGCTACACCTTC.